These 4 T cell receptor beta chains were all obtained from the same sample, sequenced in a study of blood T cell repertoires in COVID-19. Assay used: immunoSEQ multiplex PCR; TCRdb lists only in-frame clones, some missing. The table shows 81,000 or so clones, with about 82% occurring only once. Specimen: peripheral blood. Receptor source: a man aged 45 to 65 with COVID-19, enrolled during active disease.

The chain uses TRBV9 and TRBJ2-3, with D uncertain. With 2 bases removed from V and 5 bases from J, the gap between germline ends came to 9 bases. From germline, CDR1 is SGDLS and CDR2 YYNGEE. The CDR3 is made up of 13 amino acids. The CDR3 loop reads CASSVQVGDTQYF. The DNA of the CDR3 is TGTGCCAGCAGCGTGCAGGTCGGAGATACGCAGTATTTT.

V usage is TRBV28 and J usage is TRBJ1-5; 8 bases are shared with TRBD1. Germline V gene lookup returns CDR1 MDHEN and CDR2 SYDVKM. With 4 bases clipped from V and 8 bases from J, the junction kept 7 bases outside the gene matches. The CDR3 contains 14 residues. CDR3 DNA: TGTGCCAGCAGTTCCCGGACAGGGCCGAAGCCCCAGCATTTT. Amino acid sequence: CASSSRTGPKPQHF.

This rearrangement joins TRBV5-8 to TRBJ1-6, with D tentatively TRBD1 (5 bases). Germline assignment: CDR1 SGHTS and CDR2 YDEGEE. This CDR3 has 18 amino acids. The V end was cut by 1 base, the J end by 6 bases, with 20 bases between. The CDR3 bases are TGTGCCAGCAGCTTGATCGGAGGGGCCGCTTCTATTAATTCACCCCTCCACTTT. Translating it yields CASSLIGGAASINSPLHF.

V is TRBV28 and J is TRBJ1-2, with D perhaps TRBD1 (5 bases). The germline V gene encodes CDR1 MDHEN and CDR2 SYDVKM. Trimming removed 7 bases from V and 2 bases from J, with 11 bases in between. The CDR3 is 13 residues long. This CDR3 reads CASTTPGNYGYTF. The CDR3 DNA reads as TGTGCCAGCACCACCCCAGGGAACTATGGCTACACCTTC.